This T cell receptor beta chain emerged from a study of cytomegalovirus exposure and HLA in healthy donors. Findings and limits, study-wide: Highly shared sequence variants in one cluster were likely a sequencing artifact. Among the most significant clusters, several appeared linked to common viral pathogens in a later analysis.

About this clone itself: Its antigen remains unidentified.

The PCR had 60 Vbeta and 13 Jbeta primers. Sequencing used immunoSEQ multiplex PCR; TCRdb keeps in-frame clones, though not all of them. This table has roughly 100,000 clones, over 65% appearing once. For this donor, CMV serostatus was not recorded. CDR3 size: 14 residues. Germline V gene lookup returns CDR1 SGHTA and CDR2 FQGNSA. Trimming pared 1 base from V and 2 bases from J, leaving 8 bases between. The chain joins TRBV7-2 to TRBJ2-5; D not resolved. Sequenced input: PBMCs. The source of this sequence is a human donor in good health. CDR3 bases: TGTGCCAGCAGCTTAGTGGGCAGGCAAGAGACCCAGTACTTC. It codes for CASSLVGRQETQYF.